What follows are 9 T cell receptor beta chains derived from one specimen sequenced in a study of blood T cell repertoires in COVID-19. Only in-frame clones appear in the TCRdb table, and some are missing; sequencing was by immunoSEQ multiplex PCR. The sample shows under 150,000 clones, roughly 80% of them seen only once. Sequenced: peripheral blood. These receptors came from a man aged 60 to 69 with acute or convalescent COVID-19.

The V and J genes are TRBV11-2 and TRBJ2-1; 12 positions match TRBD2. This CDR3 spans 16 amino acids. The V gene end was trimmed by 4 bases and the J gene end by 7 bases; junction bases not matched to a gene: 8. Germline CDR1 is SGHAT and CDR2 is FQNNGV. For the CDR3, the DNA is TGTGCCAGCAGCTCCCTACTAGCGGGGGGTTGGAATGAGCAGTTCTTC. Protein sequence: CASSSLLAGGWNEQFF.

J is TRBJ2-2 and V is TRBV10-1; 14 bases are shared with TRBD2. Germline trimming cut 0 bases from V and 0 bases from J; bases unmatched to any gene: 3. CDR3 length: 19 amino acids. Germline-derived CDR1 and CDR2 are WNHNN and SYGVQD (reference sequence). CDR3 protein: CASSESRLAGGTNTGELFF. CDR3 DNA: TGCGCCAGCAGTGAGTCTAGACTAGCGGGAGGGACGAACACCGGGGAGCTGTTTTTT.

The table lists this clone with a count of one. The chain uses TRBV7-2 and TRBJ1-2, with D perhaps matching TRBD1 (6 bases). Trimming shortened V by 5 bases and J by 0 bases, and 13 bases separated the two germline ends. The length of the CDR3 is 15 residues. Germline V gene sequence: CDR1 SGHTA, CDR2 FQGNSA. The chain's CDR3 is CASSLRTEANYGYTF. In DNA, the CDR3 is TGTGCCAGCAGCCTCCGGACAGAAGCTAACTATGGCTACACCTTC.

This clone has only a few counts. The V gene is TRBV6-5, the J gene TRBJ1-5; D is perhaps TRBD1 (6 bases). Trimming pared 7 bases from V and 3 bases from J, leaving 13 bases between. This CDR3 is 14 amino acids long. CDR1 is MNHEY, CDR2 SVGAGI, per germline. CDR3 sequence: CASTRDNFNQPQHF. The CDR3 DNA reads TGTGCCAGCACCAGGGACAATTTCAATCAGCCCCAGCATTTT.

The chain employs TRBV7-9 and TRBJ2-7; a weak D match, TRBD2 (5 bases). Germline CDR1 and CDR2: SEHNR and FQNEAQ (reference sequence). Trimming stripped 1 base from V and 3 bases from J, with 10 bases between. The CDR3 loop spans 14 amino acids. CDR3 region: CASSLVGDYYEQYF. CDR3 nucleotide sequence: TGTGCCAGCAGCTTAGTGGGAGATTACTACGAGCAGTACTTC.

This chain connects TRBV9 to TRBJ2-6; maybe TRBD2 (5 bases). Germline loops: CDR1 SGDLS, CDR2 YYNGEE. V dropped 2 bases and J dropped 4 bases, with 7 bases sitting between them. The CDR3 is 14 residues long. CDR3 sequence: CASSVGSGANVLTF. As DNA, the CDR3 is TGTGCCAGCAGCGTTGGGAGCGGGGCCAACGTCCTGACTTTC.

This rearrangement joins TRBV5-1 to TRBJ2-7; D perhaps matches TRBD1 (6 bases). Trimming shortened V by 5 bases and J by 3 bases, and 18 bases separated the two germline ends. This CDR3 comprises 15 residues. Per germline, CDR1 SGHRS and CDR2 YFSETQ. DNA of the CDR3: TGCGCCAGCAGTAGTAGGGGGTCAGGAGACTACGAGCAGTACTTC. This codes for CASSSRGSGDYEQYF.

V gene TRBV11-2 combines with J gene TRBJ1-2; TRBD1 matches 7 bases. The CDR3 has 14 amino acids. Per germline, CDR1 SGHAT and CDR2 FQNNGV. V shed 5 bases and J 1 base; nucleotides not matched to a gene: 4. CDR3: CASSPGQINYGYTF. CDR3 sequence (DNA): TGTGCCAGCAGCCCGGGACAGATTAACTATGGCTACACCTTC.

CDR3 in DNA: TGTGCCAGGGGAGAAAGCTACTCCTACAATGAGCAGTTCTTC. Protein product: CARGESYSYNEQFF. The gene calls are TRBV7-2 and TRBJ2-1; a possible D gene is TRBD2 (5 bases). This CDR3 has 14 residues. Germline V gene lookup returns CDR1 SGHTA and CDR2 FQGNSA. Trimming removed 9 bases at V and 0 bases at J, with 12 bases between.